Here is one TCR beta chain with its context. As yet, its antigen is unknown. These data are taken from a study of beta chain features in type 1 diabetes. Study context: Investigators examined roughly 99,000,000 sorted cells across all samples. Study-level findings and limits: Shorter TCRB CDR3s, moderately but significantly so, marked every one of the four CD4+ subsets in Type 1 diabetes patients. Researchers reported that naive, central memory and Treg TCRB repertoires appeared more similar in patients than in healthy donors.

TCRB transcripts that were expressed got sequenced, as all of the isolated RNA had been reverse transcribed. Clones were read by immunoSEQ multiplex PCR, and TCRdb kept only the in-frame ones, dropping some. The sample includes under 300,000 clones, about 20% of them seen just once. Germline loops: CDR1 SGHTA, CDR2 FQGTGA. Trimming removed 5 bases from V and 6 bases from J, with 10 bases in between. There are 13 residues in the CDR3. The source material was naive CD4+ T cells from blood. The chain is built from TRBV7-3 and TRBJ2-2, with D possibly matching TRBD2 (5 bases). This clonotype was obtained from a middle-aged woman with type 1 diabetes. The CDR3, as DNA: TGTGCCAGCAGCCCCTCCGGGGCCGGGGAGCTGTTTTTT. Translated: CASSPSGAGELFF. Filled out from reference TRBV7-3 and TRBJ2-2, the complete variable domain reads GAGVSQTPSNKVTEKGKYVELRCDPISGHTALYWYRQSLGQGPEFLIYFQGTGAADDSGLPNDRFFAVRPEGSVSTLKIQRTERGDSAVYLCASSPSGAGELFFGEGSRLTVL.